Listed here are 18 T cell receptor beta chains from one sample, sequenced in a study of cytomegalovirus exposure and HLA in healthy donors. PCR employed 60 Vbeta and 13 Jbeta primers. Generated by immunoSEQ multiplex PCR, the TCRdb table keeps only in-frame clones and is missing some. This specimen shows about 110,000 clones; the ten leading clones hold under 0.7%. The specimen was PBMCs. The receptor set was obtained from a man aged 50 or older in good health and CMV-seronegative.

The CDR3 nucleotides read TGTGCCAGCAGCTCTTCCGGGACAGGGGGCGTCGAGCAGTACTTC. This sequence encodes CASSSSGTGGVEQYF. This chain uses TRBV5-4 with TRBJ2-7; 12 positions match TRBD1. V was pared by 3 bases and J by 6 bases, with 7 bases of the junction left unmatched. Looked up from germline, CDR1 is SGHNT and CDR2 is YYREEE (reference sequence). The CDR3 covers 15 residues.

The gene calls are TRBV27 and TRBJ1-6; D might be TRBD1 (5 bases). CDR3 size: 18 residues. V gave up 6 bases and J gave up 0 bases, with 18 bases separating them. Germline CDR1 reads MNHEY; CDR2 reads SMNVEV (reference sequence). The CDR3 DNA reads as TGTGCCAGCAGGGACGTGGGGGGATGGGGCTCCTATAATTCACCCCTCCACTTT. Its translation: CASRDVGGWGSYNSPLHF.

The rearrangement uses TRBV4-3 and TRBJ1-1; tentative D call: TRBD1 (5 bases). The CDR3 is 13 residues long. The V end lost 4 bases, the J end lost 3 bases, and 9 bases lay between the germline ends. Germline V CDR1 and CDR2: LGHNA, YSLEER. The CDR3 is CASSRQGYTEAFF. CDR3 coding DNA: TGCGCCAGCAGCCGGCAGGGTTACACTGAAGCTTTCTTT.

The chain couples TRBV6-5 to TRBJ1-2; 8 nucleotides align to TRBD1. The germline gives CDR1 MNHEY, CDR2 SVGAGI. The CDR3 runs to 15 residues. J gave up 6 bases and V 0 bases, and 6 bases lay outside the gene matches. CDR3 bases: TGTGCCAGCAGTTACTCCGGCAGGGGGCTAAATGGCTACACCTTC. Its protein product is CASSYSGRGLNGYTF.

The chain combines TRBV28 with TRBJ1-1; D is ambiguous. Trimming removed 3 bases from V and 3 bases from J, with 5 bases in between. From germline, CDR1 is MDHEN and CDR2 SYDVKM. This CDR3 has 12 amino acids. The CDR3 spells CASSFTYTEAFF. The CDR3 DNA is TGTGCCAGCAGTTTCACTTACACTGAAGCTTTCTTT.

V and J are TRBV15 and TRBJ1-5; D is undetermined. CDR1 and CDR2 (germline): LNHNV, YYDKDF (reference sequence). The CDR3 extends over 14 amino acids. V was pared by 0 bases and J by 9 bases, with 12 bases between. The CDR3 is CATSRDGGSGPQHF. In nucleotides, the CDR3 is TGTGCCACCAGCAGAGATGGCGGGTCGGGGCCCCAGCATTTT. Full variable domain (missing parts from reference TRBV15 and TRBJ1-5): DAMVIQNPRYQVTQFGKPVTLSCSQTLNHNVMYWYQQKSSQAPKLLFHYYDKDFNNEADTPDNFQSRRPNTSFCFLDIRSPGLGDTAMYLCATSRDGGSGPQHFGDGTRLSIL.

V gene TRBV28 combines with J gene TRBJ2-7, with D possibly matching TRBD1 (6 bases). Germline CDR1 is MDHEN and CDR2 is SYDVKM. The CDR3 has 13 residues. V was trimmed by 6 bases and J by 1 base, leaving 10 bases between them. The CDR3 is CASRLTGSYEQYF. CDR3 DNA sequence: TGTGCCAGCAGGTTGACAGGTTCCTACGAGCAGTACTTC.

V is TRBV6-5 and J is TRBJ1-1; 8 positions match TRBD1. Trimming removed 7 bases from V and 5 bases from J; junction bases left unmatched: 9. This CDR3 has 14 amino acids. The germline gives CDR1 MNHEY, CDR2 SVGAGI. CDR3 region: CASTRSQGETEAFF. As DNA, the CDR3 is TGTGCCAGCACCCGATCACAGGGGGAGACTGAAGCTTTCTTT.

The chain carries TRBV4-1 and TRBJ2-5; 11 bases line up with TRBD2. Germline V gene data show CDR1 as MGHRA and CDR2 as YSYEKL. This CDR3 has 16 amino acids. V dropped 1 base and J dropped 4; count of bases not matched to a gene: 5. The CDR3 here is CASSQGDSGRGETQYF. The CDR3, as DNA: TGCGCCAGCAGCCAAGGGGATAGCGGGAGGGGAGAGACCCAGTACTTC.

This rearrangement joins TRBV6-5 to TRBJ1-2, with D perhaps TRBD1 (6 bases). V was cut by 6 bases and J by 2 bases, with 13 bases left in between. Germline loops: CDR1 MNHEY, CDR2 SVGAGI. The CDR3 totals 14 residues. In DNA, the CDR3 is TGTGCCAGCAGCCACAGGGTAGGGAACTATGGCTACACCTTC. Amino acids: CASSHRVGNYGYTF.

The V call is TRBV5-1, the J call TRBJ2-5, with D perhaps TRBD1 (6 bases). V lost 2 bases, J lost 5 bases, and 19 bases lay in between. CDR1 is SGHRS and CDR2 is YFSETQ in the germline V gene. The CDR3 covers 16 residues. The CDR3 protein is CASSFDARQGQETQYF. As DNA, the CDR3 is TGCGCCAGCAGCTTCGACGCCCGCCAGGGGCAGGAGACCCAGTACTTC.

The V and J genes are TRBV7-6 and TRBJ2-7, with 7 bases lining up with TRBD1. CDR3 size: 15 residues. The trim removed 1 base at V and 2 bases at J, leaving 5 bases unmatched. The germline CDR1 and CDR2 sequences are SGHVS and FNYEAQ. The DNA for the CDR3 is TGTGCCAGCAGCTTAGGGGCAGGGGGACCCTACGAGCAGTACTTC. Translated, it gives CASSLGAGGPYEQYF.

CDR3 amino acids: CASSYSLTGNYEQYF. The DNA of the CDR3 is TGTGCCAGCAGTTACTCGCTAACAGGGAACTACGAGCAGTACTTC. The V gene is TRBV6-5, the J gene TRBJ2-7, with D perhaps TRBD1 (6 bases). Germline V gene data show CDR1 as MNHEY and CDR2 as SVGAGI. The CDR3 loop spans 15 amino acids. The V gene lost 0 bases and the J gene lost 3 bases, with 12 bases spanning the gap.

This chain connects TRBV29-1 to TRBJ2-5; D possibly corresponds to TRBD2 (6 bases). From germline, CDR1 is SQVTM and CDR2 ANQGSEA. V was clipped by 6 bases and J by 5 bases, with 22 bases between them. CDR3 length: 15 residues. This CDR3 is CSVQSTGVVGETQYF. CDR3 DNA sequence: TGCAGCGTCCAATCGACGGGGGTAGTGGGGGAGACCCAGTACTTC.

This sequence joins TRBV30 and TRBJ2-3; D not certain. This CDR3 has 13 amino acids. V dropped 1 base and J dropped 2 bases, with 7 bases sitting between them. Germline V gives CDR1 GTSNPN, CDR2 SVGIG (reference sequence). CDR3 coding DNA: TGTGCCTGGAGTGGCCAACTCACAGATACGCAGTATTTT. Amino acids: CAWSGQLTDTQYF.

V usage is TRBV4-2 and J usage is TRBJ2-3, with TRBD1 matching 10 bases. V trimming: 2 bases; J trimming: 5 bases; junction bases outside the gene matches: 1. Germline CDR1 reads LGHNA; CDR2 reads YNFKEQ. There are 14 residues in the CDR3. CDR3 loop: CASSQRTGGDTQYF. The CDR3 nucleotides read TGTGCCAGCAGCCAACGGACAGGGGGAGATACGCAGTATTTT.

This sequence joins TRBV30 and TRBJ1-1; TRBD1 might be the D (5 bases). From germline, CDR1 is GTSNPN and CDR2 SVGIG (reference sequence). Trimming pared 3 bases from V and 8 bases from J, leaving 16 bases between. This CDR3 comprises 13 residues. The CDR3 loop reads CAWRKSGGIEAFF. The DNA of the CDR3 is TGTGCCTGGAGAAAGAGCGGGGGAATCGAAGCTTTCTTT.

V is TRBV6-5 and J is TRBJ1-5; D is undetermined. In germline, CDR1 is MNHEY, CDR2 SVGAGI. V dropped 10 bases and J dropped 0 bases, with 10 bases sitting between them. The CDR3 totals 13 residues. CDR3 DNA: TGTGCCACCGACTCCTTTAGCAATCAGCCCCAGCATTTT. Translation: CATDSFSNQPQHF.